A single sample is the source of the 4 T cell receptor beta chains below, sequenced in a study of blood T cell repertoires in COVID-19. Using immunoSEQ multiplex PCR, the repertoire was profiled, and TCRdb retains in-frame clones only, with some absent. This table has some 300,000 clones, 89% appearing once. What was sequenced was PBMCs or T cells enriched from blood (not recorded which). Every receptor here comes from a woman in her thirties or forties who had recovered from COVID-19.

This rearrangement joins TRBV6-5 to TRBJ1-1; TRBD1 agrees at 7 bases. The germline CDR1 and CDR2 sequences are MNHEY and SVGAGI. The V gene end was trimmed by 8 bases and the J gene end by 1 base; junction bases not matched to a gene: 7. The CDR3 is 14 residues long. The CDR3 coding sequence is TGTGCCAGCGGACTCCAGGGGGAGAACACTGAAGCTTTCTTT. This sequence encodes CASGLQGENTEAFF.

This clone has a handful of counts. The rearrangement links TRBV7-2 to TRBJ2-7; TRBD1 matches 8 bases. Germline V CDR1 and CDR2: SGHTA, FQGNSA. V was clipped by 3 bases and J by 2 bases; unmatched bases: 6. This CDR3 comprises 15 residues. Here the CDR3 DNA reads TGTGCCAGCAGCTTCCAGGGGGCTCAACCCTACGAGCAGTACTTC. As protein: CASSFQGAQPYEQYF.

The rearrangement links TRBV7-2 to TRBJ2-5; 8 bases align to TRBD2. The J segment lost 4 bases and the V segment lost 1 base, leaving 8 bases of the junction unmatched. Germline assignment: CDR1 SGHTA and CDR2 FQGNSA. The CDR3 consists of 16 residues. The CDR3, as DNA: TGTGCCAGCAGCTTAGTCCTAGCGGGTACGGGAGAGACCCAGTACTTC. It translates to CASSLVLAGTGETQYF. The full variable domain, with the rest looked up from reference TRBV7-2 and TRBJ2-5, is GAGVSQSPSNKVTEKGKDVELRCDPISGHTALYWYRQSLGQGLEFLIYFQGNSAPDKSGLPSDRFSAERTGGSVSTLTIQRTQQEDSAVYLCASSLVLAGTGETQYFGPGTRLLVL.

V gene TRBV29-1 combines with J gene TRBJ2-1, with D perhaps matching TRBD2 (6 bases). The germline V gene has CDR1 SQVTM and CDR2 ANQGSEA. The CDR3 consists of 13 residues. Trimming took 8 bases from V and 1 from J, leaving 12 bases between them. In DNA form, the CDR3 reads TGCAGCCCGACTAGGCCGTCCTACAATGAGCAGTTCTTC. This sequence encodes CSPTRPSYNEQFF.